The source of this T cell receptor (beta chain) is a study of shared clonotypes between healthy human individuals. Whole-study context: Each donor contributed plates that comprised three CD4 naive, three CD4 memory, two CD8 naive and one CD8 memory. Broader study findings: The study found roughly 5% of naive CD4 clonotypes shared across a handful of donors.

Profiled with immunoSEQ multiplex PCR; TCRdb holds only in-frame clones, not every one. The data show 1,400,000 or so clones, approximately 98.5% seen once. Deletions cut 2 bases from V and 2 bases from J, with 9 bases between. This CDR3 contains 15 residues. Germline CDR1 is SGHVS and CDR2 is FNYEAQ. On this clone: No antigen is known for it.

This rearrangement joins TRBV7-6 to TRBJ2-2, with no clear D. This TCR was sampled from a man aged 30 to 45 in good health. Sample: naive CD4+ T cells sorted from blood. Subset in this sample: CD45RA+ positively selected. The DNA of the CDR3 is TGTGCCAGCAGCTTACAACCCGAAAACACCGGGGAGCTGTTTTTT. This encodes CASSLQPENTGELFF. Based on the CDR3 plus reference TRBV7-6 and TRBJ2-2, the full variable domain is GAGVSQSPRYKVTKRGQDVALRCDPISGHVSLYWYRQALGQGPEFLTYFNYEAQQDKSGLPNDRFSAERPEGSISTLTIQRTEQRDSAMYRCASSLQPENTGELFFGEGSRLTVL.